This T cell receptor (beta chain) is from a study of TIL therapy for anti-PD-1-resistant metastatic lung cancer. Study context: Patients had a median age of approximately 50 years (range 38-75). Tumors carried a median 1.5 non-synonymous mutations per megabase.

Noted time point: pre-treatment sample, taken before nivolumab and TIL therapy. Enrollment ran from October 2017 to early 2020. Study outcomes and limitations: Infused TIL clonotypes partially replaced the baseline blood repertoire, then decayed over months.

Germline CDR1 is MDHEN and CDR2 is SYDVKM. Losses at the gene ends were 4 bases for V and 0 bases for J; bases not matched to a gene: 6. The CDR3 is 17 residues long. This clone was seen once. Its antigen remains unknown. The immunoSEQ assay was v3. Here immunoSEQ multiplex PCR was the method, and the copy in TCRdb shows in-frame clones only, minus some. The sample lists tens of thousands of clones; approximately 69% were seen once. The chain joins TRBV28 to TRBJ2-6, with 7 nucleotides matching TRBD1. The TCR originated in a person aged 25-85 years with non-small cell lung cancer. The starting material was blood, obtained at baseline. The CDR3 spells CASSSRTGSSGANVLTF. CDR3 nucleotide sequence: TGTGCCAGCAGTTCCCGGACAGGATCCTCTGGGGCCAACGTCCTGACTTTC. The full variable domain, with the rest looked up from reference TRBV28 and TRBJ2-6, is DVKVTQSSRYLVKRTGEKVFLECVQDMDHENMFWYRQDPGLGLRLIYFSYDVKMKEKGDIPEGYSVSREKKERFSLILESASTNQTSMYLCASSSRTGSSGANVLTFGAGSRLTVL.